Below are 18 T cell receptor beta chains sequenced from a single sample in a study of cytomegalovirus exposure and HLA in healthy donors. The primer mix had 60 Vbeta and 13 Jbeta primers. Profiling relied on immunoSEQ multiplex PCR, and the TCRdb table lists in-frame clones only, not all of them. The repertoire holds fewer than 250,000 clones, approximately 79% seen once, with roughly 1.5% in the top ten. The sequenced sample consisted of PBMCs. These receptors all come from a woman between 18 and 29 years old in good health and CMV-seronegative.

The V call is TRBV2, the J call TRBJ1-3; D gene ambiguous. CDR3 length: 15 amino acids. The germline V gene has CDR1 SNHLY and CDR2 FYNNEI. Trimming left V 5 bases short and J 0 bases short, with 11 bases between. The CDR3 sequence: CASSLTGSSGNTIYF. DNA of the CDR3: TGTGCCAGCAGTCTGACGGGTAGCTCTGGAAACACCATATATTTT. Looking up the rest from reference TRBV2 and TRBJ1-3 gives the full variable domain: EPEVTQTPSHQVTQMGQEVILRCVPISNHLYFYWYRQILGQKVEFLVSFYNNEISEKSEIFDDQFSVERPDGSNFTLKIRSTKLEDSAMYFCASSLTGSSGNTIYFGEGSWLTVV.

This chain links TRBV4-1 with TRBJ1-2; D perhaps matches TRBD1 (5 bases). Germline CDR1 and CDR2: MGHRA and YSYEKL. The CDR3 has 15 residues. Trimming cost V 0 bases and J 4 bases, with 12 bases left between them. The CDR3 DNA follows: TGCGCCAGCAGCCAAGAGGGGGGTCCCTCCTATGGCTACACCTTC. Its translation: CASSQEGGPSYGYTF.

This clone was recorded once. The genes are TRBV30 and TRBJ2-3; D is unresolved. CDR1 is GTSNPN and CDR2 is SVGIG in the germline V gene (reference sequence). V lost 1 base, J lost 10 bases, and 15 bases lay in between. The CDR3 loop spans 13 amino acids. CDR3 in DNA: TGTGCCTGGAGTGCAACAGTACAATATTCGCAGTATTTT. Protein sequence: CAWSATVQYSQYF.

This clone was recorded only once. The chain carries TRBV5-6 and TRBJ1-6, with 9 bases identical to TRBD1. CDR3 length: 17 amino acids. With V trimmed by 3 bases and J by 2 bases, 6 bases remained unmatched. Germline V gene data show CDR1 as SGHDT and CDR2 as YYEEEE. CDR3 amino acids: CASSSRTGVTYNSPLHF. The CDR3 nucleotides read TGTGCCAGCAGCTCGAGGACAGGGGTAACCTATAATTCACCCCTCCACTTT.

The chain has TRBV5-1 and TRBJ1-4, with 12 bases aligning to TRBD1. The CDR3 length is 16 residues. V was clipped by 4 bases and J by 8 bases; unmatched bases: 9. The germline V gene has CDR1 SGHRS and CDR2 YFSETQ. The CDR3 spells CASSALTGTGGEKLFF. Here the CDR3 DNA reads TGCGCCAGCAGCGCATTGACCGGGACAGGGGGCGAAAAACTGTTTTTT.

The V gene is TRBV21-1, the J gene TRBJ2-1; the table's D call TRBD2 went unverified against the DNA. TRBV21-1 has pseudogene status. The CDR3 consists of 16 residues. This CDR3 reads CASSKRGRAGYNEQFF. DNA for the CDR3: TGTGCCAGCAGCAAACGCGGGAGGGCTGGCTACAATGAGCAGTTCTTC.

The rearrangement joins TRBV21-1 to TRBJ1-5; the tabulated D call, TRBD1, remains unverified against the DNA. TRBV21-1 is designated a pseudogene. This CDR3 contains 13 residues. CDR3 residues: CASSNQSNQPQHF. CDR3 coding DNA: TGTGCCAGCAGCAATCAGAGCAATCAGCCCCAGCATTTT.

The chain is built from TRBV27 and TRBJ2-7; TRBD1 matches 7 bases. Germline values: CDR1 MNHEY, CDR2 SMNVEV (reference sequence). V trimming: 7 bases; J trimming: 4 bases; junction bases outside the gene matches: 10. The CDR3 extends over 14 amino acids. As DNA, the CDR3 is TGTGCCAGCAACGACTTGACAGGGTCGTACGAGCAGTACTTC. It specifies CASNDLTGSYEQYF.

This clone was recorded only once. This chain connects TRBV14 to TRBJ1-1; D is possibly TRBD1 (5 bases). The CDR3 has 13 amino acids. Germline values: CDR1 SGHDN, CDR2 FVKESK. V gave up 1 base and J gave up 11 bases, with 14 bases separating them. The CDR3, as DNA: TGTGCCAGCAGCCAAGTTGACGGGGGAGAGGCTTTCTTT. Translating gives CASSQVDGGEAFF.

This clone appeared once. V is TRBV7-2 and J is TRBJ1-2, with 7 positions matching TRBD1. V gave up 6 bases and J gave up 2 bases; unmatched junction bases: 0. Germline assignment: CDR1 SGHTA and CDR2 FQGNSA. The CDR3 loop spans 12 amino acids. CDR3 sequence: CASRGQNYGYTF. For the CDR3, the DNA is TGTGCCAGCAGGGGACAGAACTATGGCTACACCTTC.

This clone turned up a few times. The CDR3 region is CAISDSGRDSYEQYF. CDR3 DNA: TGTGCCATCAGTGATAGCGGGAGGGACTCCTACGAGCAGTACTTC. The chain is built from TRBV10-3 and TRBJ2-7, with 11 bases aligning to TRBD2. The CDR3 has 15 residues. J was trimmed by 0 bases and V by 3 bases; bases with no gene match: 1. The germline V gene encodes CDR1 ENHRY and CDR2 SYGVKD.

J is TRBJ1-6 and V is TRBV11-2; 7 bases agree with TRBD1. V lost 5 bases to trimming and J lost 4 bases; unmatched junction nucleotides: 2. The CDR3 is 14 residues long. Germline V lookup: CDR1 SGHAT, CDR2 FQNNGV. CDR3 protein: CASSRGQYNSPLHF. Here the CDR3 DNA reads TGTGCCAGCAGCCGGGGACAGTATAATTCACCCCTCCACTTT. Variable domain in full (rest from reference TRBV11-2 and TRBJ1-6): EAGVAQSPRYKIIEKRQSVAFWCNPISGHATLYWYQQILGQGPKLLIQFQNNGVVDDSQLPKDRFSAERLKGVDSTLKIQPAKLEDSAVYLCASSRGQYNSPLHFGNGTRLTVT.

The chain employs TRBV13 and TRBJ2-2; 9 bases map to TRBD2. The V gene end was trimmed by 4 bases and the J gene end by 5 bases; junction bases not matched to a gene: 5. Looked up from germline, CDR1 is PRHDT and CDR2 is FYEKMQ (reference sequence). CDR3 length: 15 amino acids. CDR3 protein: CASSSGLASTGELFF. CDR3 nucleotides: TGTGCCAGCAGCTCAGGACTAGCGAGTACCGGGGAGCTGTTTTTT.

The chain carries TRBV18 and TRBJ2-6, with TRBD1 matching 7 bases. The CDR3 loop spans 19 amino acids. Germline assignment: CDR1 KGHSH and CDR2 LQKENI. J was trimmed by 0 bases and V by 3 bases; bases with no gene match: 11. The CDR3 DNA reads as TGTGCCAGCTCACCGACTACCGGGACAGCCTCCTCTGGGGCCAACGTCCTGACTTTC. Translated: CASSPTTGTASSGANVLTF.

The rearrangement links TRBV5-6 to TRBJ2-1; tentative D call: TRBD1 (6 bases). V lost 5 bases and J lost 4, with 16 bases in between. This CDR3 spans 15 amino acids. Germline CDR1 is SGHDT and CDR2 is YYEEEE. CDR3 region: CASRPQGFPYNEQFF. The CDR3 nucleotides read TGTGCCAGCAGACCACAGGGTTTTCCTTACAATGAGCAGTTCTTC.

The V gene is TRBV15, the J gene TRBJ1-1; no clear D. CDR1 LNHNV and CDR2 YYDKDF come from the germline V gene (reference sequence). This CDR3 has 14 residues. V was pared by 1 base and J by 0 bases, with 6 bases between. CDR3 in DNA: TGTGCCACCAGCAGAGGTCCATTGAACACTGAAGCTTTCTTT. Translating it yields CATSRGPLNTEAFF.

The CDR3 bases are TGTGCCAGCAGTTTACTAGGCACTGAAGCTTTCTTT. Residues: CASSLLGTEAFF. The chain carries TRBV28 and TRBJ1-1, with no clear D. This CDR3 contains 12 residues. V lost 2 bases, J lost 4 bases, and 5 bases lay in between. Germline V CDR1 and CDR2: MDHEN, SYDVKM.

CDR3 sequence reads: CASSTGHSNYGYTF. CDR3 DNA sequence: TGTGCCAGCAGTACAGGGCATTCTAACTATGGCTACACCTTC. The chain combines TRBV27 with TRBJ1-2, with D perhaps TRBD1 (6 bases). The V and J ends lost 5 bases and 0 bases respectively, with 10 bases between them. Germline-derived CDR1 and CDR2 are MNHEY and SMNVEV (reference sequence). This CDR3 comprises 14 residues.